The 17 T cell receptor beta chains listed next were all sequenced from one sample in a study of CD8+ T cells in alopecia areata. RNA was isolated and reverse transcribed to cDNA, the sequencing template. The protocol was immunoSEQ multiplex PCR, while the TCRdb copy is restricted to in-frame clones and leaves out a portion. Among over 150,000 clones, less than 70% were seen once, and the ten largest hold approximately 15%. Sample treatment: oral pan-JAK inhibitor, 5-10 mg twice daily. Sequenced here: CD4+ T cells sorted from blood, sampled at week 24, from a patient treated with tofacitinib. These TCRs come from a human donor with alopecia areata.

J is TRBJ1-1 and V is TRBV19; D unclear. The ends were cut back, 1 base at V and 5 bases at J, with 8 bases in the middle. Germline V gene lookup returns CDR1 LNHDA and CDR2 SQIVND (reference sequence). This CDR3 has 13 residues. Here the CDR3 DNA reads TGTGCCAGTAGTATAGGGCCGGGGACTGAAGCTTTCTTT. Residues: CASSIGPGTEAFF.

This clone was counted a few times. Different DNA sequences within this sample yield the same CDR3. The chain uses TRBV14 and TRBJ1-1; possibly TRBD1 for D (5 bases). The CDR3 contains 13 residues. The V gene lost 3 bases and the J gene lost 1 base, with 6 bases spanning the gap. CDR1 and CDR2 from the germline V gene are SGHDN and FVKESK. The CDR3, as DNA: TGTGCCAGCAGCCAGGGGACGAACACTGAAGCTTTCTTT. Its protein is CASSQGTNTEAFF.

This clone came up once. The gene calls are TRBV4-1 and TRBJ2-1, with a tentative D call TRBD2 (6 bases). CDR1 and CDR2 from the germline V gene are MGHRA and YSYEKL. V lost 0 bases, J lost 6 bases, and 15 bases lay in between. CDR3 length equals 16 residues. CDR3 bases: TGCGCCAGCAGCCAAGATCCGGGGAGGTCTTTCAATGAGCAGTTCTTC. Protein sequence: CASSQDPGRSFNEQFF.

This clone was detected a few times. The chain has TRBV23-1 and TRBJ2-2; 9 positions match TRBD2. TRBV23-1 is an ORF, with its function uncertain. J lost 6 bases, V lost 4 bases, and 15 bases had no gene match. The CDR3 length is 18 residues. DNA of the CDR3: TGCGCCAGCAGTCCCCACCCTCAACAGCGGGGGGCCCCCGGGGAGCTGTTTTTT. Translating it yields CASSPHPQQRGAPGELFF.

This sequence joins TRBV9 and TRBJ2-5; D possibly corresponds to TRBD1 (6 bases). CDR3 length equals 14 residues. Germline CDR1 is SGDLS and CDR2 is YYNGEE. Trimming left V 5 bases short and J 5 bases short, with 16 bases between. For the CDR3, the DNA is TGTGCCAGCAGTTCCCAGGGGACCTGGGAGACCCAGTACTTC. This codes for CASSSQGTWETQYF.

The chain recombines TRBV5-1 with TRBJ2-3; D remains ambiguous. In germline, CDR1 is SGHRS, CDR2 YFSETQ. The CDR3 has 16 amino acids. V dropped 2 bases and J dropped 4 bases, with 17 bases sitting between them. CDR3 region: CASSFGPKVAPDTQYF. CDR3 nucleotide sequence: TGCGCCAGCAGCTTTGGTCCCAAGGTGGCCCCAGATACGCAGTATTTT.

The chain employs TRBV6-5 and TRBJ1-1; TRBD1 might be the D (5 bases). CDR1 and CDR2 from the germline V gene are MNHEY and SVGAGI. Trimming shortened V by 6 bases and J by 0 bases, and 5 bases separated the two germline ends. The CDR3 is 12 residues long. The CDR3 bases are TGTGCCAGCAGGACAGTGAACACTGAAGCTTTCTTT. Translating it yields CASRTVNTEAFF.

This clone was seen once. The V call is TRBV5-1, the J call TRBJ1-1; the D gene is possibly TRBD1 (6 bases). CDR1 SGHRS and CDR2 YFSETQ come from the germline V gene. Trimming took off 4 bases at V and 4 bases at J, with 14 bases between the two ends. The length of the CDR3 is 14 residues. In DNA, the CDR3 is TGCGCCAGCAGCCCCGGGGGGCGCGGCACTGAAGCTTTCTTT. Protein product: CASSPGGRGTEAFF. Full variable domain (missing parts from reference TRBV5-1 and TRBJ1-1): KAGVTQTPRYLIKTRGQQVTLSCSPISGHRSVSWYQQTPGQGLQFLFEYFSETQRNKGNFPGRFSGRQFSNSRSEMNVSTLELGDSALYLCASSPGGRGTEAFFGQGTRLTVV.

The CDR3 sequence: CASSPGIRGYTF. As DNA, the CDR3 is TGCGCCAGCAGCCCGGGAATTCGTGGCTACACCTTC. The J gene is TRBJ1-2, the V gene TRBV5-1; unclear D gene. Trimming pared 4 bases from V and 7 bases from J, leaving 11 bases between. Germline CDR1 reads SGHRS; CDR2 reads YFSETQ. CDR3 length: 12 amino acids.

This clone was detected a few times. CDR3 DNA sequence: TGTGCCAGCAGTTATGGTGGGGTTTGGCGATACGAGCAGTACTTC. It codes for CASSYGGVWRYEQYF. This chain uses TRBV6-5 with TRBJ2-7; D not certain. The germline gives CDR1 MNHEY, CDR2 SVGAGI. V lost 3 bases and J 4 bases, leaving 16 bases between the germline ends. The CDR3 runs 15 residues.

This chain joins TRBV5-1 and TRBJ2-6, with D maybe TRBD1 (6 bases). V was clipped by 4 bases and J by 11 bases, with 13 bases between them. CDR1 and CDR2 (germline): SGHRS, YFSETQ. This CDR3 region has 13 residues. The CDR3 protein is CASSGTQGDVLTF. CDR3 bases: TGCGCCAGCAGCGGGACACAGGGAGACGTCCTGACTTTC.

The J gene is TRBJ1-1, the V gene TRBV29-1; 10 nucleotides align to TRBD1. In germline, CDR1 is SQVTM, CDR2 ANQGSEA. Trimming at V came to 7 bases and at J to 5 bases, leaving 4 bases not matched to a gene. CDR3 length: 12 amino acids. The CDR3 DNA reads TGCAGCGCGCGGGACAGGGGTACTGAAGCTTTCTTT. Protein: CSARDRGTEAFF.

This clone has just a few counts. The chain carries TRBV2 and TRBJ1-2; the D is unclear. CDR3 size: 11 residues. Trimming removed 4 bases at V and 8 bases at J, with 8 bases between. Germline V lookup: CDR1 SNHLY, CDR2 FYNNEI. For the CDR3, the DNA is TGTGCCAGCAGTGTAGAGAGAGGCTACACCTTC. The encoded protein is CASSVERGYTF.

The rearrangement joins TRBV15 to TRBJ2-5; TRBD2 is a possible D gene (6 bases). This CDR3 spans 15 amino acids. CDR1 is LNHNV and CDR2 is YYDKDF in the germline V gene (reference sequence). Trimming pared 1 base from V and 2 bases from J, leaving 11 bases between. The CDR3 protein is CATSRARRGQETQYF. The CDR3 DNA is TGTGCCACCAGCAGAGCCCGGCGGGGACAAGAGACCCAGTACTTC.

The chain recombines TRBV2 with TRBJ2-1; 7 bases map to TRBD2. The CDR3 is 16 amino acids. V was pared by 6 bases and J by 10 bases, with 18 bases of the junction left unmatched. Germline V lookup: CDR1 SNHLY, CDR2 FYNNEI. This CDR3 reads CASRRGRGSSPGEQFF. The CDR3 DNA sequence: TGTGCCAGCAGACGAGGGCGGGGGTCCTCTCCCGGGGAGCAGTTCTTC.

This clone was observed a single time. The CDR3 DNA follows: TGTGCCAGCAGCTTAGCCCCGGGGGGGCGCAATGAGCAGTTCTTC. Encoded protein: CASSLAPGGRNEQFF. The V gene is TRBV7-2, the J gene TRBJ2-1, with 8 nucleotides matching TRBD2. This CDR3 contains 15 residues. Germline V gene lookup returns CDR1 SGHTA and CDR2 FQGNSA. V shed 0 bases and J 6 bases; nucleotides not matched to a gene: 4. Complete variable domain (other parts from reference TRBV7-2 and TRBJ2-1): GAGVSQSPSNKVTEKGKDVELRCDPISGHTALYWYRQSLGQGLEFLIYFQGNSAPDKSGLPSDRFSAERTGGSVSTLTIQRTQQEDSAVYLCASSLAPGGRNEQFFGPGTRLTVL.

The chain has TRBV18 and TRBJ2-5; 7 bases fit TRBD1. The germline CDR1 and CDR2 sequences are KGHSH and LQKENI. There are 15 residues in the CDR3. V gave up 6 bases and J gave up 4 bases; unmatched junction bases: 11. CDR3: CASSLEQGRGETQYF. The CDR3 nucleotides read TGTGCCAGCTCGCTGGAACAGGGGCGCGGAGAGACCCAGTACTTC.